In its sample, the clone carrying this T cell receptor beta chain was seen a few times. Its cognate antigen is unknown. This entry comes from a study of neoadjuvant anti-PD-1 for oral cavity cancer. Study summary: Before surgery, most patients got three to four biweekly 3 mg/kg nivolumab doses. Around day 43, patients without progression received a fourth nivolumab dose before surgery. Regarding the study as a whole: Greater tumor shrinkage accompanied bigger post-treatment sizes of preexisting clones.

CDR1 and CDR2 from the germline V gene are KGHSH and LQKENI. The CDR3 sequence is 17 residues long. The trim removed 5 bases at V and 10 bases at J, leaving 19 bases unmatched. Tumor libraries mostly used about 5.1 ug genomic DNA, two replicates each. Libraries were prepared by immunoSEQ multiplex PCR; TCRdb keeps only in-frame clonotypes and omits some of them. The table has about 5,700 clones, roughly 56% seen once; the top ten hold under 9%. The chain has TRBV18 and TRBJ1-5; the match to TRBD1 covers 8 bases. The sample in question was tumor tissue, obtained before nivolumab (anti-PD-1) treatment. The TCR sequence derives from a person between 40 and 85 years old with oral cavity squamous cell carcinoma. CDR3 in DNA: TGTGCCAGCTCATCCTCGCAGGGGGCGAACACAATTCAACCCCAGCATTTT. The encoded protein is CASSSSQGANTIQPQHF.